This entry concerns a single TCR beta chain. Its specific antigen is unknown. Nothing much larger sits one base from this clone, and base qualities are not available. For the CD8 naive samples, CD45RO-negative cells were positively selected for CCR7, yielding a CD45RA+CCR7+ population from which TemRA cells were excluded. The donors were healthy, HIV-negative adults with no recently reported acute infections or vaccinations. Only Caucasian adults living in Nashville, Tennessee, USA were represented among the donors. After blood collection by leukapheresis, PBMCs were isolated using Ficoll-Histopaque density gradient centrifugation and then cryopreserved in the vapor phase of liquid nitrogen. Purity and quantity of every magnetically sorted T cell population were checked by analytical flow cytometry. From each sorted fraction, genomic DNA was isolated and quantified by UV absorbance on a Nanodrop 2000c.

The CDR3 runs 15 amino acids, cysteine and phenylalanine included. The retained sequence is limited to the CDR3, 45 bases, with the frame set at the first base. Germline trimming: 1 base from V, 12 bases from J; junction bases outside gene matches: 10. In the germline V gene, CDR1 corresponds to MGHRA and CDR2 to YSYEKL. TCR CDR3 regions were amplified from genomic DNA by multiplex PCR using the deep immunoSEQ assay. Extracted genomic DNA from each cell subset was spread evenly across all wells of several immunoSEQ 96-well plates, with each plate serving as a replicate. For sorted subsets, each replicate PCR was loaded with approximately 200 ng genomic DNA, equivalent to roughly 30,000 T cell genomes. Purified libraries were measured with a Qubit 3.0 fluorometer, size-checked on a Bioanalyzer 2100, and measured again with the KAPA Library Quantification kit. Each immunoSEQ 96-well plate was sequenced on its own single-read 150-cycle Illumina NextSeq 550 flow cell. As for how the authors treated the data: Because only junctional sequences without quality scores were contained in the immunoSEQ output, filtering matching that applied to full-length reads could not be performed. Sequences were annotated with PyIR, a Python wrapper for IgBLAST v1.9, using IMGT germline references to assign V/J genes and CDR3. Reads were filtered out if the reads had weak V/J assignments (E-value above 1e-6), no CDR3, stop codons, out-of-frame junctions, or ambiguous translated residues. V3J clonotypes were defined as sequences sharing the same inferred V gene, J gene, and CDR3 amino acid sequence. The percentage overlap between two repertoires was calculated by dividing the number of shared unique clonotypes by the size of the smaller repertoire. Repertoire richness was assessed with RTK rarefaction, the Chao1 estimator, and Recon v2.1 estimates of unobserved clonotypes. OLGA was used to compute generation probabilities for all TCRbeta clonotypes that the gDNA method yielded from a handful of donors. TCRdb retrieved this table from immuneACCESS and kept in-frame rearrangements only. Not all clones are present; in checked studies, unresolved V genes account for under half, and no reason is known for the remainder. That table is the source of V, J and clone size, and D and trimming were worked out from the DNA. This sample lists around 2.1 million clones; 93% were detected once. Over 1.5% of the sample is in the top ten clones.

The source of the sample is a study of shared clonotypes between healthy human individuals (dated by TCRdb to 2018 to 2021). About the full investigation: A couple of women and a few men aged 18 to 49 years were included in the cohort. Per donor, three plates each were used for CD4 naive and CD4 memory, two for CD8 naive, and one for CD8 memory. To estimate repertoire size and how much clonotype sharing occurs between individuals, the study deeply sequenced the blood TCR repertoires of several healthy adults. Libraries were prepared and TCR repertoires were sequenced by different laboratories using diverse techniques, in order to increase sequencing depth and limit assay-specific biases. Leukapheresis yielded between about 0.8 and 9.5 billion PBMCs per donor. Beyond this particular receptor, the publication reports: Incomplete sequencing was indicated by rarefaction of sorted-subset datasets, despite the large sequencing depth. Because the study included a small number of donors, the genetic and exposure-history diversity represented was limited. Clonotypes shared by all four sorted-subset donors showed higher generation probabilities than non-shared clonotypes. Pairwise subsampling led to the expectation that sequencing depth would affect the degree of clonotype sharing among donors. Naive subsets generally had larger estimated clonotype richness than memory subsets. When a handful of donors were compared, the shared fraction of clonotypes was roughly 4.8% for naive CD4, over 3% for naive CD8, 2% to 2.5% for memory CD4, and 0.35% to 0.4% for memory CD8. Sampling was restricted to blood, and TCR repertoires in tissues likely differ from the TCR repertoires found in blood.

This sequence was found in a young man in good health. Some clones in this sample may be carry-over from other donors' samples. The chain uses TRBV4-1 and TRBJ2-1, with 9 bases aligning to TRBD2. Specimen: naive CD8+ T cells from PBMCs. The label giving this sample's cell subset or site can be read as: CD45RA+CCR7+. The DNA sequence is as follows: TGCGCCAGCAGCCAAGGGACTAGCGAGATGGGCGGGCAGTTCTTC. Protein translation: CASSQGTSEMGGQFF.